One and the same sample provided the 27 T cell receptor beta chains below, sequenced in a study of CD8+ T cells in alopecia areata. Extraction and reverse transcription of RNA yielded cDNA as the sequencing template. Profiled with immunoSEQ multiplex PCR; TCRdb holds only in-frame clones, not every one. The data contain 100,000 to 150,000 clones, approximately 47% of them seen just once; the ten biggest clones take up 8% to 11%. Sequenced material: NKG2D-low CD8+ T cells sorted from blood. Receptors originate from a human donor with alopecia areata.

This clone was counted only a few times. This chain links TRBV25-1 with TRBJ1-1; possible D gene TRBD1, 6 bases. V lost 4 bases, J lost 6 bases, and 9 bases lay in between. The CDR3 length is 12 residues. Germline values: CDR1 MGHDK, CDR2 SYGVNS. The CDR3 loop is CASSVGGPEAFF. Here the CDR3 DNA reads TGTGCCAGCAGTGTCGGGGGGCCTGAAGCTTTCTTT.

CDR3 coding DNA: TGTGCCAGCAGTTTAACGAATAGGGGTTACGAGCAGTACTTC. Translating gives CASSLTNRGYEQYF. The genes are TRBV28 and TRBJ2-7, with D perhaps matching TRBD1 (5 bases). V lost 2 bases, J lost 4 bases, and 12 bases lay in between. The CDR3 sequence is 14 residues long. The germline gives CDR1 MDHEN, CDR2 SYDVKM.

The chain recombines TRBV30 with TRBJ2-1, with D possibly being TRBD1 (6 bases). Germline V gives CDR1 GTSNPN, CDR2 SVGIG (reference sequence). V gave up 5 bases and J gave up 5 bases, with 10 bases separating them. This CDR3 has 12 amino acids. Written as DNA, the CDR3 is TGTGCCTGGTGGGGGACACACAATGAGCAGTTCTTC. It encodes CAWWGTHNEQFF.

The genes are TRBV29-1 and TRBJ2-7, with D perhaps matching TRBD2 (7 bases). Germline assignment: CDR1 SQVTM and CDR2 ANQGSEA. V was cut by 4 bases and J by 2 bases, with 15 bases left in between. The CDR3 consists of 14 residues. CDR3 protein: CSVAEGEGPYEQYF. The CDR3 region has the DNA TGCAGCGTTGCCGAGGGGGAGGGACCCTACGAGCAGTACTTC.

The gene calls are TRBV5-1 and TRBJ2-5, with D perhaps being TRBD1 or TRBD2 (5 bases each). Germline V gives CDR1 SGHRS, CDR2 YFSETQ. There are 14 residues in the CDR3. The V and J ends lost 4 bases and 3 bases respectively, with 13 bases between them. In DNA form, the CDR3 reads TGCGCCAGCAGCCTCCGGGACCCAAAAGAGACCCAGTACTTC. Translation: CASSLRDPKETQYF.

This rearrangement joins TRBV4-1 to TRBJ2-1, with TRBD2 as a possible D gene (5 bases). The CDR3 has 15 residues. The V end lost 0 bases, the J end lost 7 bases, and 13 bases lay between the germline ends. The germline V gene encodes CDR1 MGHRA and CDR2 YSYEKL. CDR3 in amino acids: CASSQESGRGNEQFF. The CDR3 coding sequence is TGCGCCAGCAGCCAAGAAAGCGGACGCGGAAATGAGCAGTTCTTC.

The rearrangement joins TRBV27 to TRBJ2-7; D may be TRBD1 or TRBD2 (5 bases each). CDR3 length equals 14 residues. The germline CDR1 and CDR2 sequences are MNHEY and SMNVEV (reference sequence). The ends were cut back, 5 bases at V and 3 bases at J, with 14 bases in the middle. DNA for the CDR3: TGTGCCAGCAGTCCGCCGGGACCAAACTACGAGCAGTACTTC. It specifies CASSPPGPNYEQYF.

This clone has only a few counts. The chain couples TRBV27 to TRBJ2-7; D might be TRBD1 (5 bases). The length of the CDR3 is 13 residues. Germline CDR1 is MNHEY and CDR2 is SMNVEV (reference sequence). Trimming stripped 4 bases from V and 5 bases from J, with 12 bases between. CDR3 residues: CASSSPGHNEQYF. The CDR3 DNA sequence: TGTGCCAGCAGTTCCCCCGGACATAACGAGCAGTACTTC.

The chain links TRBV29-1 to TRBJ2-4; the D call may be TRBD1 or TRBD2 (6 bases each). Per the germline V gene, CDR1 is SQVTM and CDR2 is ANQGSEA. The CDR3 runs to 14 residues. Trimming left V 7 bases short and J 6 bases short, with 19 bases between. CDR3 sequence: CSADWGEGGNIQYF. DNA of the CDR3: TGCAGCGCCGACTGGGGAGAGGGGGGAAACATTCAGTACTTC.

The chain is built from TRBV7-9 and TRBJ2-3, with D unclear. The CDR3 is 13 amino acids. V gave up 4 bases and J gave up 2 bases, with 7 bases separating them. The germline V gene has CDR1 SEHNR and CDR2 FQNEAQ (reference sequence). DNA for the CDR3: TGTGCCAGCAGCTCCAGATACACAGATACGCAGTATTTT. It translates to CASSSRYTDTQYF. Full variable domain (rest looked up from reference TRBV7-9 and TRBJ2-3): DTGVSQNPRHKITKRGQNVTFRCDPISEHNRLYWYRQTLGQGPEFLTYFQNEAQLEKSRLLSDRFSAERPKGSFSTLEIQRTEQGDSAMYLCASSSRYTDTQYFGPGTRLTVL.

The chain joins TRBV29-1 to TRBJ1-5; 10 positions agree with TRBD1. With V trimmed by 6 bases and J by 4 bases, 3 bases remained unmatched. Germline lookup yields CDR1 SQVTM and CDR2 ANQGSEA. This CDR3 comprises 13 residues. The DNA of the CDR3 is TGCAGCGTCCTGGGACAGGGGAATCAGCCCCAGCATTTT. As protein: CSVLGQGNQPQHF.

The rearrangement links TRBV6-5 to TRBJ2-5; the D gene is possibly TRBD2 (6 bases). The germline CDR1 and CDR2 sequences are MNHEY and SVGAGI. Trimming cost V 6 bases and J 9 bases, with 17 bases left between them. This CDR3 is 13 amino acids long. The CDR3 region is CASSLAATGPQYF. The CDR3 DNA sequence: TGTGCCAGCAGCTTAGCGGCAACCGGGCCCCAGTACTTC.

This clone was counted only a few times. The V call is TRBV29-1, the J call TRBJ1-2; D is undetermined. The germline gives CDR1 SQVTM, CDR2 ANQGSEA. The V and J ends lost 8 bases and 3 bases respectively, with 13 bases between them. CDR3 length: 12 residues. This CDR3 is CSLAGVDYGYTF. DNA of the CDR3: TGCAGCCTCGCGGGTGTGGACTATGGCTACACCTTC.

The chain couples TRBV4-1 to TRBJ2-1; 9 positions agree with TRBD2. V lost 0 bases to trimming and J lost 4 bases; unmatched junction nucleotides: 4. This CDR3 comprises 16 residues. Germline V gene data show CDR1 as MGHRA and CDR2 as YSYEKL. The CDR3 coding sequence is TGCGCCAGCAGCCAAGAGCATAGCGGGAGTTACAATGAGCAGTTCTTC. Protein: CASSQEHSGSYNEQFF.

The chain combines TRBV27 with TRBJ2-7; D is perhaps TRBD2 (5 bases). Germline CDR1 MNHEY, CDR2 SMNVEV (reference sequence). The CDR3 runs 13 residues. The V end was cut by 4 bases, the J end by 3 bases, with 10 bases between. The chain's CDR3 is CASSSHRDYEQYF. CDR3 nucleotides: TGTGCCAGCAGTTCCCACCGGGACTACGAGCAGTACTTC.

CDR3 amino acids: CSVGGRSYEQYF. The CDR3 DNA reads TGCAGCGTCGGGGGTCGGTCCTACGAGCAGTACTTC. This chain uses TRBV29-1 with TRBJ2-7; weak D call: TRBD2 (6 bases). Trimming pared 6 bases from V and 1 base from J, leaving 10 bases between. The CDR3 covers 12 residues. The V gene's germline CDR1 is SQVTM and CDR2 ANQGSEA.

The chain combines TRBV5-6 with TRBJ2-1; D may be TRBD2 (5 bases). V dropped 5 bases and J dropped 6 bases, with 15 bases sitting between them. This CDR3 is built from 14 residues. Germline CDR1 reads SGHDT; CDR2 reads YYEEEE. CDR3 sequence (DNA): TGTGCCAGCAGTCTGGGAGTAGCGATCAATGAGCAGTTCTTC. As protein: CASSLGVAINEQFF.

The chain combines TRBV27 with TRBJ2-7; 10 bases line up with TRBD2. Germline values: CDR1 MNHEY, CDR2 SMNVEV (reference sequence). Trimming took 6 bases from V and 4 from J; bases not matched to a gene: 3. The CDR3 sequence is 13 residues long. The CDR3 nucleotides are TGTGCCAGCAGCACTAGCGGGATGTACGAGCAGTACTTC. It specifies CASSTSGMYEQYF.

The chain employs TRBV4-3 and TRBJ2-7, with D maybe TRBD1 (6 bases). The CDR3 covers 14 residues. V lost 4 bases, J lost 2 bases, and 12 bases lay in between. CDR1 is LGHNA, CDR2 YSLEER, per germline. The CDR3 reads CASSPGGQTYEQYF. As DNA, the CDR3 is TGCGCCAGCAGCCCGGGTGGACAGACCTACGAGCAGTACTTC.

This clone was counted between two and nine times. The chain joins TRBV29-1 to TRBJ1-2, with 7 bases identical to TRBD1. The CDR3 is 13 residues long. The V and J ends lost 7 bases and 3 bases, in that order; junction bases with no gene match: 8. Per the germline V gene, CDR1 is SQVTM and CDR2 is ANQGSEA. CDR3 bases: TGCAGCGAAGAAGGGACAGAGCACTATGGCTACACCTTC. Protein: CSEEGTEHYGYTF.

The J gene is TRBJ2-2, the V gene TRBV27; 7 nucleotides agree with TRBD1. The germline V gene encodes CDR1 MNHEY and CDR2 SMNVEV (reference sequence). This CDR3 comprises 18 residues. The junction had 15 bases not matched to a gene; V was cut back by 6 bases and J by 2 bases. The CDR3 sequence: CASSTDRTGLPNTGELFF. CDR3 coding DNA: TGTGCCAGCAGCACCGACAGGACAGGCCTCCCAAACACCGGGGAGCTGTTTTTT.

The chain combines TRBV6-5 with TRBJ2-6; no clear D gene. The CDR3 runs to 14 residues. V was clipped by 5 bases and J by 1 base, with 6 bases between them. Germline CDR1 and CDR2: MNHEY and SVGAGI. The CDR3 reads CASSTESGANVLTF. The CDR3 nucleotides read TGTGCCAGCAGTACAGAATCTGGGGCCAACGTCCTGACTTTC.

The chain carries TRBV29-1 and TRBJ2-3, with D uncertain. Germline-derived CDR1 and CDR2 are SQVTM and ANQGSEA. Between the trimmed V and J ends, which lost 3 bases and 2 bases, there was a span of 9 bases. This CDR3 contains 13 residues. CDR3 protein: CSVDEGFTDTQYF. As DNA, the CDR3 is TGCAGCGTTGATGAAGGATTCACAGATACGCAGTATTTT.

Only one count was recorded for this clone. At one end the junction does not follow the germline gene, possibly because of a read error. The chain is built from TRBV5-1 and TRBJ1-1; D gene unclear. Per germline, CDR1 SGHRS and CDR2 YFSETQ. The CDR3 sequence is 15 residues long. As DNA, the CDR3 is TGCGCCAGCACCTTGGGCCCGGGGATGAACACTGAAGCTTTCTTT. Its translation is CASTLGPGMNTEAFF.

The chain carries TRBV9 and TRBJ2-1; the match to TRBD2 covers 9 bases. The CDR3 is 16 residues long. CDR1 SGDLS and CDR2 YYNGEE come from the germline V gene. V gave up 4 bases and J gave up 4 bases; unmatched junction bases: 9. CDR3 bases: TGTGCCAGCAGCCTGTCCGCAGCGGGAGGATACAATGAGCAGTTCTTC. Translating it yields CASSLSAAGGYNEQFF.

The J gene is TRBJ2-3, the V gene TRBV5-4; 8 bases map to TRBD2. There are 16 residues in the CDR3. The germline V gene has CDR1 SGHNT and CDR2 YYREEE (reference sequence). V trimming: 2 bases; J trimming: 5 bases; junction bases outside the gene matches: 10. The CDR3 loop reads CASSFEAGARGDTQYF. In nucleotides, the CDR3 is TGTGCCAGCAGCTTTGAAGCGGGGGCCCGCGGAGATACGCAGTATTTT.

CDR3 amino acids: CASSLLDSGAETQYF. The CDR3 nucleotides are TGTGCCAGCAGCCTACTCGATAGCGGGGCGGAGACCCAGTACTTC. The rearrangement uses TRBV7-9 and TRBJ2-5; 8 bases agree with TRBD2. V trimming: 5 bases; J trimming: 5 bases; junction bases outside the gene matches: 10. This CDR3 is built from 15 residues. The germline gives CDR1 SEHNR, CDR2 FQNEAQ (reference sequence).